One and the same sample provided the 29 T cell receptor beta chains below, sequenced in a study of blood T cell repertoires in COVID-19. This table comes from immunoSEQ multiplex PCR, and its TCRdb copy is limited to in-frame clones, with some not included. The table shows 310,000 or so clones, with 88% occurring only once. The sample taken for sequencing was peripheral blood. Receptor source: a woman in her 30s with COVID-19, enrolled during active disease.

The rearrangement uses TRBV7-9 and TRBJ2-3; D may be TRBD2 (5 bases). CDR1 is SEHNR and CDR2 is FQNEAQ in the germline V gene (reference sequence). V was cut by 5 bases and J by 6 bases, with 21 bases left in between. The CDR3 loop spans 16 amino acids. The CDR3 reads CASSPGSGTSGDTQYF. The CDR3 DNA sequence: TGTGCCAGCAGCCCCGGAAGCGGAACCTCGGGGGATACGCAGTATTTT.

The J gene is TRBJ2-2, the V gene TRBV2, with 14 bases matching TRBD2. The length of the CDR3 is 17 residues. Trimming removed 6 bases from V and 4 bases from J; junction bases left unmatched: 7. Germline values: CDR1 SNHLY, CDR2 FYNNEI. The CDR3 coding sequence is TGTGCCAGCAGGGCGACTAGCGGGAGGGTTGGCACCGGGGAGCTGTTTTTT. Its protein product is CASRATSGRVGTGELFF.

The V and J genes are TRBV6-5 and TRBJ1-4; the D is unclear. CDR1 and CDR2 (germline): MNHEY, SVGAGI. Between the trimmed V and J ends, which lost 8 bases and 6 bases, there was a span of 7 bases. This CDR3 comprises 11 residues. The CDR3 here is CASGRDEKLFF. The DNA of the CDR3 is TGTGCCAGCGGGCGGGATGAAAAACTGTTTTTT.

This clone has only a few counts. This chain connects TRBV2 to TRBJ1-1, with a possible D match to TRBD1 (5 bases). CDR3 length: 11 residues. Trimming took off 6 bases at V and 8 bases at J, with 10 bases between the two ends. Germline assignment: CDR1 SNHLY and CDR2 FYNNEI. The chain's CDR3 is CASSAPGEAFF. The CDR3 DNA follows: TGTGCCAGCAGCGCCCCAGGGGAAGCTTTCTTT.

V is TRBV6-5 and J is TRBJ1-6; 8 bases align to TRBD1. From germline, CDR1 is MNHEY and CDR2 SVGAGI. This CDR3 spans 14 amino acids. V was pared by 6 bases and J by 5 bases, with 3 bases of the junction left unmatched. CDR3 in amino acids: CASRTGEDNSPLHF. CDR3 DNA sequence: TGTGCCAGCAGGACAGGGGAGGATAATTCACCCCTCCACTTT.

V usage is TRBV7-8 and J usage is TRBJ2-3; 14 bases agree with TRBD2. The trim removed 3 bases at V and 2 bases at J, leaving 4 bases unmatched. This CDR3 region has 17 residues. Per the germline V gene, CDR1 is SGHVS and CDR2 is FQNEAQ. CDR3 nucleotide sequence: TGTGCCAGCAGCTTTCCGGGACTAGCGGGAGACACAGATACGCAGTATTTT. Translating it yields CASSFPGLAGDTDTQYF.

The chain joins TRBV6-5 to TRBJ2-7; 12 positions match TRBD2. The CDR3 is 12 amino acids. J lost 9 bases, V lost 7 bases, and 4 bases had no gene match. Germline lookup yields CDR1 MNHEY and CDR2 SVGAGI. CDR3: CASMGLAGVQYF. The CDR3 bases are TGTGCCAGCATGGGACTAGCGGGTGTGCAGTACTTC.

V gene TRBV6-6 combines with J gene TRBJ2-7; TRBD1 agrees at 7 bases. The ends lost 5 bases at V and 2 bases at J; junction bases unmatched: 6. The CDR3 is 14 residues long. Germline V gives CDR1 MNHNY, CDR2 SVGAGI (reference sequence). This CDR3 is CASSPRTGTYEQYF. Here the CDR3 DNA reads TGTGCCAGCAGTCCCAGGACAGGTACCTACGAGCAGTACTTC.

The V gene is TRBV5-5, the J gene TRBJ2-7; 10 positions match TRBD1. The V and J ends lost 4 bases and 1 base, in that order; junction bases with no gene match: 8. Germline V lookup: CDR1 SGHKS, CDR2 YYEKEE (reference sequence). This CDR3 has 16 residues. For the CDR3, the DNA is TGTGCCAGCAGCAGACAGGGGGCGATGCCTTCCTACGAGCAGTACTTC. Protein product: CASSRQGAMPSYEQYF.

This clone was seen just once. The V gene is TRBV6-5, the J gene TRBJ1-1, with D unclear. The V gene lost 6 bases and the J gene lost 1 base, with 9 bases spanning the gap. CDR3 length: 13 residues. Germline V lookup: CDR1 MNHEY, CDR2 SVGAGI. Written as DNA, the CDR3 is TGTGCCAGCAGCAACACAGAGAACACTGAAGCTTTCTTT. Protein product: CASSNTENTEAFF.

This chain joins TRBV30 and TRBJ1-2; 8 bases are a match to TRBD1. The CDR3 has 14 residues. CDR1 is GTSNPN, CDR2 SVGIG, per germline (reference sequence). After removal of 3 bases from V and 7 bases from J, the junction contained 10 bases not matched to a gene. CDR3 in DNA: TGTGCCTGGAGCGGGGAGACAGGGGAGGTTGGCTACACCTTC. Translating gives CAWSGETGEVGYTF.

J is TRBJ2-1 and V is TRBV18, with D perhaps TRBD2 (5 bases). CDR3 length equals 14 residues. CDR1 is KGHSH and CDR2 is LQKENI in the germline V gene. V was pared by 8 bases and J by 0 bases, with 11 bases between. In nucleotides, the CDR3 is TGTGCCAGCGTTAAAGGGAGCTCCTACAATGAGCAGTTCTTC. Encoded protein: CASVKGSSYNEQFF.

This chain uses TRBV30 with TRBJ2-2; 9 nucleotides align to TRBD2. The junction had 4 bases not matched to a gene; V was cut back by 2 bases and J by 3 bases. Germline CDR1 and CDR2: GTSNPN and SVGIG (reference sequence). The CDR3 totals 15 residues. The CDR3: CAWSRASGDTGELFF. DNA of the CDR3: TGTGCCTGGAGTCGGGCTAGCGGGGACACCGGGGAGCTGTTTTTT.

The rearrangement joins TRBV6-6 to TRBJ1-2; D ambiguous. Trimming pared 4 bases from V and 0 bases from J, leaving 15 bases between. Germline assignment: CDR1 MNHNY and CDR2 SVGAGI (reference sequence). This CDR3 is 16 amino acids long. CDR3 amino acids: CASSSPPGGSNYGYTF. The CDR3 DNA reads TGTGCCAGCAGTTCCCCCCCTGGAGGATCTAACTATGGCTACACCTTC.

This chain connects TRBV2 to TRBJ2-1; possible D gene TRBD2, 6 bases. Between the trimmed V and J ends, which lost 1 base and 2 bases, there was a span of 15 bases. The CDR3 extends over 17 amino acids. Germline values: CDR1 SNHLY, CDR2 FYNNEI. CDR3 DNA sequence: TGTGCCAGCAGTGAAGAGGGTGGCGGGGAACCCTACAATGAGCAGTTCTTC. It specifies CASSEEGGGEPYNEQFF.

The chain is built from TRBV5-4 and TRBJ2-7; TRBD2 aligns across 7 bases. Trimming took 3 bases from V and 6 from J; bases not matched to a gene: 12. The CDR3 sequence is 15 residues long. CDR1 is SGHNT, CDR2 YYREEE, per germline (reference sequence). The CDR3 DNA follows: TGTGCCAGCAGCTCTAAGCGGGAAAGTGTTGGCGAGCAGTACTTC. Its protein product is CASSSKRESVGEQYF.

The chain combines TRBV27 with TRBJ1-5, with a weak D call TRBD1 (6 bases). This CDR3 has 13 amino acids. The V end was cut by 6 bases, the J end by 6 bases, with 12 bases between. The germline V gene has CDR1 MNHEY and CDR2 SMNVEV (reference sequence). The CDR3 bases are TGTGCCAGCAGCACAGGGACCGGTCAGCCCCAGCATTTT. Translating it yields CASSTGTGQPQHF.

This clone was counted once. The chain's CDR3 is CASSEKRGSEAFF. The CDR3 coding sequence is TGTGCCAGCAGTGAAAAAAGGGGCAGTGAAGCTTTCTTT. The chain uses TRBV6-1 and TRBJ1-1; TRBD1 might be the D (5 bases). The CDR3 runs to 13 residues. The germline V gene encodes CDR1 MNHNS and CDR2 SASEGT. The V and J ends lost 2 bases and 7 bases respectively, with 11 bases between them.

The chain links TRBV30 to TRBJ1-1, with no clear D. Germline V CDR1 and CDR2: GTSNPN, SVGIG (reference sequence). Trimming left V 1 base short and J 4 bases short, with 10 bases between. The CDR3 runs to 13 residues. In nucleotides, the CDR3 is TGTGCCTGGAGTGCCTTTCGGGGCACTGAAGCTTTCTTT. This translates into CAWSAFRGTEAFF.

The rearrangement joins TRBV27 to TRBJ1-4; no reliable D call. Germline CDR1 and CDR2: MNHEY and SMNVEV (reference sequence). The V gene lost 11 bases and the J gene lost 2 bases, with 15 bases spanning the gap. This CDR3 is 14 amino acids long. For the CDR3, the DNA is TGTGCCTGCGCGTCTTTACTCACTAATGAAAAACTGTTTTTT. This gives the protein CACASLLTNEKLFF.

V usage is TRBV27 and J usage is TRBJ2-5; 8 bases fit TRBD2. Germline CDR1 and CDR2: MNHEY and SMNVEV (reference sequence). The trim removed 4 bases at V and 1 base at J, leaving 2 bases unmatched. The CDR3 length is 14 residues. CDR3 sequence (DNA): TGTGCCAGCAGTTCTGGACTAGCCCAAGAGACCCAGTACTTC. Translation gives CASSSGLAQETQYF.

This clone was seen once. The V call is TRBV6-5, the J call TRBJ2-7; D is perhaps TRBD2 (5 bases). The CDR3 loop spans 14 amino acids. V shed 2 bases and J shed 5 bases, with 13 bases lying between them. Germline CDR1 reads MNHEY; CDR2 reads SVGAGI. The CDR3 spells CASSYDGSTNEQYF. CDR3 coding DNA: TGTGCCAGCAGTTACGATGGGAGTACGAACGAGCAGTACTTC.

The rearrangement links TRBV18 to TRBJ1-5; 8 bases map to TRBD1. Trimming at V came to 3 bases and at J to 6 bases, leaving 7 bases not matched to a gene. The germline V gene encodes CDR1 KGHSH and CDR2 LQKENI. CDR3 length: 15 amino acids. Written as DNA, the CDR3 is TGTGCCAGCTCACCCGACCGGACAGGGCGTCAGCCCCAGCATTTT. Translation gives CASSPDRTGRQPQHF.

This clone has only a few counts. V and J are TRBV9 and TRBJ1-5, with D possibly matching TRBD1 (5 bases). The length of the CDR3 is 15 residues. Trimming took 7 bases from V and 2 from J, leaving 16 bases between them. Looked up from germline, CDR1 is SGDLS and CDR2 is YYNGEE. CDR3: CASSRGGFGNQPQHF. The CDR3 coding sequence is TGTGCCAGCTCCCGGGGGGGATTTGGCAATCAGCCCCAGCATTTT. Combining the CDR3 with reference TRBV9 and TRBJ1-5 gives the whole variable domain DSGVTQTPKHLITATGQRVTLRCSPRSGDLSVYWYQQSLDQGLQFLIQYYNGEERAKGNILERFSAQQFPDLHSELNLSSLELGDSALYFCASSRGGFGNQPQHFGDGTRLSIL.

The CDR3 sequence: CAWGPGGGLAEAFF. The CDR3 DNA follows: TGTGCCTGGGGTCCTGGGGGGGGCTTAGCTGAAGCTTTCTTT. The chain recombines TRBV30 with TRBJ1-1, with D perhaps TRBD1 (6 bases). The CDR3 spans 14 residues. Germline values: CDR1 GTSNPN, CDR2 SVGIG (reference sequence). Trimming pared 5 bases from V and 6 bases from J, leaving 19 bases between.

The chain links TRBV4-1 to TRBJ1-5; TRBD1 matches at 8 bases. CDR1 and CDR2 from the germline V gene are MGHRA and YSYEKL. The CDR3 has 14 amino acids. V was clipped by 2 bases and J by 7 bases; unmatched bases: 4. CDR3 in amino acids: CASSQLDRGQPQHF. In DNA, the CDR3 is TGCGCCAGCAGCCAATTAGACAGGGGACAGCCCCAGCATTTT.

The chain is built from TRBV2 and TRBJ2-3; TRBD2 might be the D (6 bases). This CDR3 is built from 15 residues. V lost 1 base, J lost 6 bases, and 14 bases lay in between. CDR1 is SNHLY and CDR2 is FYNNEI in the germline V gene. In nucleotides, the CDR3 is TGTGCCAGCAGTGAAGGGGGAGGCTCAGCGGATACGCAGTATTTT. Its translation: CASSEGGGSADTQYF.

This clone was counted once. The chain is built from TRBV4-3 and TRBJ1-5; TRBD1 matches at 12 bases. The CDR3 length is 15 residues. Germline V gives CDR1 LGHNA, CDR2 YSLEER. With V trimmed by 5 bases and J by 6 bases, 5 bases remained unmatched. Written as DNA, the CDR3 is TGCGCCAGCAGCTATGGGACAGGGGGCGGTCAGCCCCAGCATTTT. It translates to CASSYGTGGGQPQHF.

The V and J genes are TRBV7-9 and TRBJ1-2, with 10 bases lining up with TRBD1. The CDR3 length is 15 residues. The ends lost 5 bases at V and 2 bases at J; junction bases unmatched: 5. Germline V gene lookup returns CDR1 SEHNR and CDR2 FQNEAQ (reference sequence). CDR3 in DNA: TGTGCCAGCAGCCCTAGACAGGGGGCGAACTATGGCTACACCTTC. Translated: CASSPRQGANYGYTF. The whole variable domain, filled in from reference TRBV7-9 and TRBJ1-2, reads DTGVSQNPRHKITKRGQNVTFRCDPISEHNRLYWYRQTLGQGPEFLTYFQNEAQLEKSRLLSDRFSAERPKGSFSTLEIQRTEQGDSAMYLCASSPRQGANYGYTFGSGTRLTVV.